This T cell receptor (beta chain) appears in the sequencing data of a study of human T cells and chemical hapten exposure. In the library, unique molecular identifiers were attached to individual cDNA molecules. Each CDR3 protein is one row after TCRdb ran MiXCR on the reads. In the table there are about 120,000 distinct CDR3 sequences, around 8.5% of which are singletons. The CDR3 sequence is 16 residues long. Germline V gene data show CDR1 as ENHRY and CDR2 as SYGVKD. Trimming left V 6 bases short and J 0 bases short, with 18 bases between. Extraction of total RNA was performed on unfractionated whole blood.

The rearrangement joins TRBV10-3 to TRBJ2-7, with D tentatively TRBD2 (5 bases). Sequenced: whole blood. The sequence was collected from a human donor in good health. Some clones in this sample may be carry-over from other donors' samples. The CDR3 coding sequence is TGTGCCATCAGGGATCCCGGGCGAGGGCTCTCCTACGAGCAGTACTTC. This codes for CAIRDPGRGLSYEQYF.